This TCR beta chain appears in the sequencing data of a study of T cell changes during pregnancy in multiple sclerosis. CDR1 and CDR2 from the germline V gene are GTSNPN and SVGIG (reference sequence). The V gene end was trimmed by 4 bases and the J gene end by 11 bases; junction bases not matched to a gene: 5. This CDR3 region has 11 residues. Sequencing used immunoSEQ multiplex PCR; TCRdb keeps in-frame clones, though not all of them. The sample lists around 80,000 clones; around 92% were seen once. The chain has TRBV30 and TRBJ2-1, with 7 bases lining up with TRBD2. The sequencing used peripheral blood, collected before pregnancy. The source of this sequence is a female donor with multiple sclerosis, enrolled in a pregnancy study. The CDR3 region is CAWNLGGKQFF. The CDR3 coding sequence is TGTGCCTGGAATCTCGGGGGGAAGCAGTTCTTC.